The rows below give T cell receptor beta chains drawn from one sample of a study of blood T cell repertoires in COVID-19. The data were produced by immunoSEQ multiplex PCR, yet TCRdb's version contains in-frame clones alone and is incomplete. The sample consists of more than 45,000 clones, roughly 79% of them appearing once. Specimen: peripheral blood. These receptors were taken from a human donor in a cohort sampled during active COVID-19. The CDR3 runs from the conserved cysteine through the conserved F or W. The D gene is left open where the match is weak. Not all rows give a size; the values are once, few, many and, for expanded clones, a class.

v_call: TRBV7-2; clone_size: .; d_call: .; j_call: TRBJ1-2; cdr3_nt: TGTGCCAGCAGCACGCTAGGGGATTATTCGCGGGGCTACACCTTC; cdr3_aa: CASSTLGDYSRGYTF
v_call: TRBV28; clone_size: .; d_call: .; j_call: TRBJ2-7; cdr3_nt: TGTGCCAGCAGTCCAGCGGGTGTTGAGACCTACGAGCAGTACTTC; cdr3_aa: CASSPAGVETYEQYF
v_call: TRBV6-6; clone_size: .; d_call: TRBD1; j_call: TRBJ1-2; cdr3_nt: TGTGCCAGCAGTCCCCGGGACAGGCCCTCCTCGCTCTATGGCTACACCTTC; cdr3_aa: CASSPRDRPSSLYGYTF
v_call: TRBV7-2; clone_size: .; d_call: TRBD1; j_call: TRBJ2-6; cdr3_nt: TGTGCCAGCAGCTTCGGACAGGGGAGCTCTGGGGCCAACGTCCTGACTTTC; cdr3_aa: CASSFGQGSSGANVLTF
v_call: TRBV30; clone_size: .; d_call: .; j_call: TRBJ1-5; cdr3_nt: TGTGCCTGGACCCAAAGCAATCAGCCCCAGCATTTT; cdr3_aa: CAWTQSNQPQHF
v_call: TRBV18; clone_size: .; d_call: TRBD1; j_call: TRBJ2-7; cdr3_nt: TGTGCCAGCTCACCAGGGACAGGGGACGAGCAGTACTTC; cdr3_aa: CASSPGTGDEQYF
v_call: TRBV19; clone_size: once; d_call: .; j_call: TRBJ2-7; cdr3_nt: TGTGCCAGTAGTACTCCGACAGACTCCTACGAGCAGTACTTC; cdr3_aa: CASSTPTDSYEQYF
v_call: TRBV18; clone_size: .; d_call: TRBD1; j_call: TRBJ2-3; cdr3_nt: TGTGCCAGCTCACCACAGGGGGCAAAAGCAGATACGCAGTATTTT; cdr3_aa: CASSPQGAKADTQYF
v_call: TRBV27; clone_size: once; d_call: TRBD1; j_call: TRBJ1-5; cdr3_nt: TGTGCCAGCAGTATAGGGACAGTCCATCAGCCCCAGCATTTT; cdr3_aa: CASSIGTVHQPQHF
v_call: TRBV19; clone_size: few; d_call: TRBD2; j_call: TRBJ2-2; cdr3_nt: TGTGCCAGTAGTATACGGGTGGGGACTAGCGGGTCCGGGGAGCTGTTTTTT; cdr3_aa: CASSIRVGTSGSGELFF
v_call: TRBV27; clone_size: .; d_call: TRBD2; j_call: TRBJ2-3; cdr3_nt: TGTGCCAGCAGCGCGACCGGACTAGCTACGCAGTATTTT; cdr3_aa: CASSATGLATQYF
v_call: TRBV5-6; clone_size: .; d_call: .; j_call: TRBJ1-1; cdr3_nt: TGTGCCAGCAGCTTGGCCTGGAGGGGAAACACTGAAGCTTTCTTT; cdr3_aa: CASSLAWRGNTEAFF
v_call: TRBV19; clone_size: once; d_call: TRBD1; j_call: TRBJ2-7; cdr3_nt: TGTGCCAGTAGTGCTGGACAGGGGAGCCTAGAGCAGTACTTC; cdr3_aa: CASSAGQGSLEQYF
v_call: TRBV4-1; clone_size: .; d_call: TRBD1; j_call: TRBJ2-5; cdr3_nt: TGCGCCAGCAGCCAAGATGTGACAGGGTGGGCCCAAGAGACCCAGTACTTC; cdr3_aa: CASSQDVTGWAQETQYF
v_call: TRBV5-6; clone_size: .; d_call: .; j_call: TRBJ2-5; cdr3_nt: TGTGCCAGCAGCTTGGTCTCCCTCCAAGAGACCCAGTACTTC; cdr3_aa: CASSLVSLQETQYF
v_call: TRBV4-3; clone_size: .; d_call: .; j_call: TRBJ1-3; cdr3_nt: TGCGCCAGCAGCCAACCTCGGGGGAGCTCTGGAAACACCATATATTTT; cdr3_aa: CASSQPRGSSGNTIYF
v_call: TRBV27; clone_size: .; d_call: .; j_call: TRBJ2-7; cdr3_nt: TGTGCCAGCAGTCCCATAACTAGCCGTTACGAGCAGTACTTC; cdr3_aa: CASSPITSRYEQYF
v_call: TRBV24-1; clone_size: few; d_call: TRBD1; j_call: TRBJ1-1; cdr3_nt: TGTGCCACCCGCCGACAGGGGAACACTGAAGCTTTCTTT; cdr3_aa: CATRRQGNTEAFF
v_call: TRBV18; clone_size: .; d_call: TRBD1; j_call: TRBJ1-3; cdr3_nt: TGTGCCAGCTCACCGGATCAGGGGGCGGCTGGAAACACCATATATTTT; cdr3_aa: CASSPDQGAAGNTIYF
v_call: TRBV6-6; clone_size: .; d_call: TRBD1; j_call: TRBJ1-2; cdr3_nt: TGTGCCAGCAGTGCCTCCGGGACAGGAGGGGGCTACACCTTC; cdr3_aa: CASSASGTGGGYTF
v_call: TRBV7-3; clone_size: .; d_call: .; j_call: TRBJ1-1; cdr3_nt: TGTGCCAGCAGCCCCACAACGAACACTGAAGCTTTCTTT; cdr3_aa: CASSPTTNTEAFF
v_call: TRBV7-2; clone_size: .; d_call: .; j_call: TRBJ1-2; cdr3_nt: TGTGCCAGCAGCTTACAGGTTTACCCTAACTATGGCTACACCTTC; cdr3_aa: CASSLQVYPNYGYTF
v_call: TRBV27; clone_size: few; d_call: TRBD2; j_call: TRBJ2-7; cdr3_nt: TGTGCCAGCAGTTTGGGACTAGGGTACGAGCAGTACTTC; cdr3_aa: CASSLGLGYEQYF
v_call: TRBV7-8; clone_size: .; d_call: .; j_call: TRBJ1-4; cdr3_nt: TGTGCCAGCAGCCTACACAGGCCTAATGAAAAACTGTTTTTT; cdr3_aa: CASSLHRPNEKLFF
v_call: TRBV9; clone_size: .; d_call: TRBD1; j_call: TRBJ1-2; cdr3_nt: TGTGCCAGCAGCTCTCAGACAGGGGGCGACTATGGCTACACCTTC; cdr3_aa: CASSSQTGGDYGYTF
v_call: TRBV19; clone_size: .; d_call: TRBD1; j_call: TRBJ2-7; cdr3_nt: TGTGCCAGTAGTAGACAGGGGATCTCCTACGAGCAGTACTTC; cdr3_aa: CASSRQGISYEQYF
v_call: TRBV19; clone_size: few; d_call: .; j_call: TRBJ1-1; cdr3_nt: TGTGCCAGTAATTTTGGCAAGAACACTGAAGCTTTCTTT; cdr3_aa: CASNFGKNTEAFF
v_call: TRBV20-1; clone_size: .; d_call: TRBD1; j_call: TRBJ2-7; cdr3_nt: TGCAGTGCTAGTTCAAACAGGGGAACCTACGAGCAGTACTTC; cdr3_aa: CSASSNRGTYEQYF
v_call: TRBV28; clone_size: .; d_call: .; j_call: TRBJ1-1; cdr3_nt: TGTGCCAGCAGCTTGAATGCGGGGCGATCGGCTGAAGCTTTCTTT; cdr3_aa: CASSLNAGRSAEAFF
v_call: TRBV6-5; clone_size: .; d_call: TRBD2; j_call: TRBJ2-1; cdr3_nt: TGTGCCAGCGCTACCGGGAGGATCAATGAGCAGTTCTTC; cdr3_aa: CASATGRINEQFF
v_call: TRBV18; clone_size: few; d_call: .; j_call: TRBJ1-1; cdr3_nt: TGTGCCAGCTCACCCGGGACTGAGAACACTGAAGCTTTCTTT; cdr3_aa: CASSPGTENTEAFF
v_call: TRBV15; clone_size: .; d_call: TRBD1; j_call: TRBJ2-7; cdr3_nt: TGTGCCACCAGCAGAGATAACAGGGGGCTCGGGGAGCAGTACTTC; cdr3_aa: CATSRDNRGLGEQYF
v_call: TRBV7-4; clone_size: once; d_call: TRBD2; j_call: TRBJ2-6; cdr3_nt: TGTGCCAGCAGCCGAAAACCGGGACTAGCGGTTTCTGGGGCCAACGTCCTGACTTTC; cdr3_aa: CASSRKPGLAVSGANVLTF
v_call: TRBV3-1/TRBV3-2; clone_size: few; d_call: TRBD2; j_call: TRBJ2-7; cdr3_nt: TGTGCCAGCAGCTCCGGGACTAGGACCTACGAGCAGTACTTC; cdr3_aa: CASSSGTRTYEQYF
v_call: TRBV5-8; clone_size: .; d_call: TRBD2; j_call: TRBJ2-3; cdr3_nt: TGTGCCAGCAGCTCCGGACTAGCGGGGGCCACCACAGATACGCAGTATTTT; cdr3_aa: CASSSGLAGATTDTQYF
v_call: TRBV19; clone_size: once; d_call: TRBD1; j_call: TRBJ1-2; cdr3_nt: TGTGCCAGTAGTAGGGACAGACTATCGCCCGGCTACACCTTC; cdr3_aa: CASSRDRLSPGYTF
v_call: TRBV9; clone_size: few; d_call: TRBD1; j_call: TRBJ1-2; cdr3_nt: TGTGCCAGCAGCGCGGGAGACAGGGGGCTGGATGGCTACACCTTC; cdr3_aa: CASSAGDRGLDGYTF
v_call: TRBV4-3; clone_size: .; d_call: TRBD2; j_call: TRBJ2-1; cdr3_nt: TGCGCCAGCAGCCAAGATTCGGGACTAGCGGGATATTATGAGCAGTTCTTC; cdr3_aa: CASSQDSGLAGYYEQFF
v_call: TRBV11-2; clone_size: few; d_call: .; j_call: TRBJ1-1; cdr3_nt: TGTGCGACAGCGGGTTTCATCCCAAACACTGAAGCTTTCTTT; cdr3_aa: CATAGFIPNTEAFF
v_call: TRBV21-1; clone_size: .; d_call: .; j_call: TRBJ1-4; cdr3_nt: TGTGCCAGCAGCAAAGTAGGGGGTCCAACTAATGAAAAACTGTTTTTT; cdr3_aa: CASSKVGGPTNEKLFF
v_call: TRBV7-9; clone_size: .; d_call: TRBD1; j_call: TRBJ2-7; cdr3_nt: TGTGCCAGCAGCTGGACAGGGAAAGTTGGCTACGAGCAGTACTTC; cdr3_aa: CASSWTGKVGYEQYF
v_call: TRBV11-3; clone_size: .; d_call: .; j_call: TRBJ2-1; cdr3_nt: TGTGCCAGCAGCTTAGAAGGGGTTTCCTACAATGAGCAGTTCTTC; cdr3_aa: CASSLEGVSYNEQFF